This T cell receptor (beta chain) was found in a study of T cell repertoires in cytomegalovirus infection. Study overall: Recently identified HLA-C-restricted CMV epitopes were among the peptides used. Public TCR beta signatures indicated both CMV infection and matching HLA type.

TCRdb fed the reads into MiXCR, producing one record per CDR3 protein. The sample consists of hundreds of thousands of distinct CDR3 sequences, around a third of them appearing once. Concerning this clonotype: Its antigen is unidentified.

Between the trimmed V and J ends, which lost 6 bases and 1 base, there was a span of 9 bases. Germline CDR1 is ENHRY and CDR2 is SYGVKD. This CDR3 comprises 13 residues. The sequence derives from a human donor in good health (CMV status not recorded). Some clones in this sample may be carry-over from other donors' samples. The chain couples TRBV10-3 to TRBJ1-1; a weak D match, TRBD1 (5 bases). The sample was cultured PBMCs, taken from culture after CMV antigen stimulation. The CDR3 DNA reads TGTGCCATCAGGGACACCTGGAACACTGAAGCTTTCTTT. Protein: CAIRDTWNTEAFF.